This T cell receptor (beta chain) derives from a study of T cell responses to AZD1222 COVID-19 vaccine. Study in general: Investigators merged groups given second doses at roughly 4 or roughly 12 weeks.

Data came from immunoSEQ multiplex PCR; TCRdb stores just in-frame clones and leaves some out. The sample lists 80,000 or so clones, over 80% seen once, with roughly 5.6% in the top ten. Germline V CDR1 and CDR2: ENHRY, SYGVKD. The CDR3 runs to 16 residues. J gave up 7 bases and V 2 bases, and 10 bases lay outside the gene matches. Of note for this clone: Its antigen is unidentified.

Study results and caveats: Spike-specific TCRs gained breadth and depth after people received two AZD1222 doses. Seropositive at baseline were only a handful of AZD1222 recipients.

The chain is built from TRBV10-3 and TRBJ1-5, with 8 positions matching TRBD1. The material sequenced was peripheral blood, taken on day 0 of AZD1222 vaccination. This clonotype was obtained from an adult in good health. The CDR3 sequence: CAISEGQGLRGQPQHF. Written as DNA, the CDR3 is TGTGCCATCAGTGAGGGACAGGGCCTCCGGGGGCAGCCCCAGCATTTT.